This T cell receptor (beta chain) was retrieved from a study of T cells in Graves' hyperthyroidism and ophthalmopathy. Study-wide results and caveats: Blood held most thyroid clonotypes expanded above 0.001 frequency.

What was amplified from RNA transcripts were TCR beta CDR3 regions. HTBI primers were employed in a first-round RT-PCR of the TCR CDR3. TCRdb ran MiXCR on the multiplex PCR reads and lists one entry per CDR3 protein. Altogether about 740,000 distinct CDR3 sequences are present, 12% to 15% being singletons, with the ten largest covering around 9.6%. Many counts were recorded for this clonotype. Its antigen is as yet unknown. The V and J ends lost 3 bases and 5 bases respectively, with 16 bases between them. CDR1 is KGHSH and CDR2 is LQKENI in the germline V gene. The CDR3 extends over 15 amino acids. The specimen sequenced was blood. The chain couples TRBV18 to TRBJ1-1, with D tentatively TRBD1 (5 bases). The source of this sequence is a woman aged 18 to 35 with Graves' hyperthyroidism. The CDR3 here is CASSPRGGVRTEAFF. The CDR3 bases are TGTGCCAGCTCACCTCGCGGAGGGGTAAGAACTGAAGCTTTCTTT.